Presented here are 5 T cell receptor beta chains from one specimen sequenced in a study of blood T cell repertoires in COVID-19. Assay: immunoSEQ multiplex PCR; the TCRdb copy retains only in-frame clones and omits some. The table records 120,000 or so clones, roughly 70% of them present only once. The specimen was peripheral blood. The receptor set was obtained from a human donor with acute or convalescent COVID-19. The donor label of this sample is uncertain.

V gene TRBV6-2 or TRBV6-3 combines with J gene TRBJ2-2; D is unresolved. This CDR3 contains 17 residues. Germline V lookup: CDR1 MNHEY, CDR2 SVGEGT. V was clipped by 0 bases and J by 2 bases, with 13 bases between them. The CDR3 here is CASSYSHTQINTGELFF. DNA for the CDR3: TGTGCCAGCAGTTACTCACACACCCAGATAAACACCGGGGAGCTGTTTTTT.

The gene calls are TRBV4-1 and TRBJ1-5, with 12 positions matching TRBD1. This CDR3 region has 17 residues. V trimming: 1 base; J trimming: 3 bases; junction bases outside the gene matches: 4. Germline CDR1 reads MGHRA; CDR2 reads YSYEKL. The CDR3 region is CASSQGGTGGLNQPQHF. CDR3 in DNA: TGCGCCAGCAGCCAAGGCGGGACAGGGGGCCTCAATCAGCCCCAGCATTTT.

The rearrangement joins TRBV12-3 or TRBV12-4 to TRBJ1-4; possible D gene TRBD1, 5 bases. The V end was cut by 7 bases, the J end by 6 bases, with 12 bases between. CDR3 length: 13 amino acids. The CDR3 sequence is CASKAGFHEKLFF. DNA for the CDR3: TGTGCCAGCAAGGCAGGGTTTCATGAAAAACTGTTTTTT.

V usage is TRBV18 and J usage is TRBJ2-4; 7 bases are a match to TRBD1. The CDR3 extends over 14 amino acids. CDR1 is KGHSH and CDR2 is LQKENI in the germline V gene. V dropped 6 bases and J dropped 6; count of bases not matched to a gene: 8. The CDR3: CASSGRGQINIQYF. The CDR3 bases are TGTGCCAGCTCCGGTCGGGGACAGATAAACATTCAGTACTTC.

The J gene is TRBJ2-3, the V gene TRBV9; TRBD2 agrees at 12 bases. The CDR3 sequence is 18 residues long. Germline V CDR1 and CDR2: SGDLS, YYNGEE. Germline trimming cut 3 bases from V and 0 bases from J; bases unmatched to any gene: 8. The CDR3 nucleotides read TGTGCCAGCAGCGCCGGGACTAGCGGGTGGACTAGCACAGATACGCAGTATTTT. Translated, it gives CASSAGTSGWTSTDTQYF. Full variable domain (missing parts from reference TRBV9 and TRBJ2-3): DSGVTQTPKHLITATGQRVTLRCSPRSGDLSVYWYQQSLDQGLQFLIQYYNGEERAKGNILERFSAQQFPDLHSELNLSSLELGDSALYFCASSAGTSGWTSTDTQYFGPGTRLTVL.